This T cell receptor beta chain was found in a study of blood T cell repertoires in COVID-19. Whole-study context: Sites across the United States, Italy and Spain contributed samples from acute and convalescent COVID-19. Sources were T cells, B-cell-depleted T cells, or PBMCs; the material itself was cDNA or gDNA.

Authors' processing steps: Reference gene primer amplification in the assay estimated nucleated cell counts. Using immunoSEQ multiplex PCR, the repertoire was profiled, and TCRdb retains in-frame clones only, with some absent. The V and J calls and clone size are taken from that table; D and trimming were inferred from the DNA. The sample lists 200,000 to 250,000 clones; roughly 86% were seen once. In Seattle, patients joined the study during active infection and were tracked longitudinally. This CDR3 region has 16 residues. Trimming took off 0 bases at V and 1 base at J, with 12 bases between the two ends. The V gene's germline CDR1 is MGHRA and CDR2 YSYEKL.

This rearrangement joins TRBV4-1 to TRBJ1-1; D gene uncertain. The sequencing input was peripheral blood. This receptor was taken from a woman aged 50 to 65 with COVID-19, enrolled during active disease. CDR3 residues: CASSQENWRGNTEAFF. In DNA, the CDR3 is TGCGCCAGCAGCCAAGAAAATTGGCGCGGGAACACTGAAGCTTTCTTT.